Shown below are 10 T cell receptor beta chains from a single sample sequenced in a study of T cell responses to AZD1222 COVID-19 vaccine. Profiled with immunoSEQ multiplex PCR; TCRdb holds only in-frame clones, not every one. This table has about 170,000 clones, 75% to 95% appearing once. The sample consisted of peripheral blood, taken on day 0 of AZD1222 vaccination. The source is an adult in good health.

The gene calls are TRBV14 and TRBJ2-5, with D tentatively TRBD2 (5 bases). Trimming took off 0 bases at V and 2 bases at J, with 10 bases between the two ends. Germline V gene data show CDR1 as SGHDN and CDR2 as FVKESK. The CDR3 runs to 15 residues. Here the CDR3 DNA reads TGTGCCAGCAGCCAAGAGAGTAGCGCACAAGAGACCCAGTACTTC. This codes for CASSQESSAQETQYF.

The CDR3 loop is CASSFAQGPRGEQYF. CDR3 DNA: TGTGCCAGCAGCTTCGCCCAGGGACCTAGGGGCGAGCAGTACTTC. This chain connects TRBV7-8 to TRBJ2-7; D possibly matches TRBD1 or TRBD2 (5 bases each). Germline CDR1 SGHVS, CDR2 FQNEAQ. The CDR3 covers 15 residues. Trimming removed 3 bases at V and 6 bases at J, with 18 bases between.

The CDR3 loop is CASSIPRDTTNEQFF. The CDR3, as DNA: TGCGCCAGCAGCATACCGCGGGACACCACCAATGAGCAGTTCTTC. The chain combines TRBV5-1 with TRBJ2-1, with D possibly being TRBD1 or TRBD2 (6 bases each). Trimming removed 4 bases from V and 6 bases from J, with 17 bases in between. Germline CDR1 reads SGHRS; CDR2 reads YFSETQ. This CDR3 region has 15 residues.

A single count supports this clone. The V gene is TRBV18, the J gene TRBJ1-1; D is perhaps TRBD1 (6 bases). In germline, CDR1 is KGHSH, CDR2 LQKENI. This CDR3 is built from 13 residues. The V and J ends lost 6 bases and 4 bases respectively, with 12 bases between them. The CDR3 region has the DNA TGTGCCAGCTCGCCGGGACAACTCACTGAAGCTTTCTTT. It encodes CASSPGQLTEAFF.

The V call is TRBV3-1 (or the pseudogene TRBV3-2), the J call TRBJ2-1; possible D gene TRBD1, 5 bases. Germline CDR1 and CDR2: LGHDT and YNNKEL (reference sequence). V lost 4 bases and J lost 4, with 14 bases in between. The CDR3 sequence is 15 residues long. CDR3 bases: TGTGCCAGCAGCCCCTCTAACGGACATTACAATGAGCAGTTCTTC. Translated, it gives CASSPSNGHYNEQFF.

This clone was counted once. The genes are TRBV19 and TRBJ1-4, with D possibly matching TRBD1 (5 bases). V lost 5 bases to trimming and J lost 0 bases, with 10 bases between them. This CDR3 is built from 15 residues. The germline CDR1 and CDR2 sequences are LNHDA and SQIVND (reference sequence). CDR3 DNA: TGTGCCAGTAGTCGGGGGATTGCAACTAATGAAAAACTGTTTTTT. It specifies CASSRGIATNEKLFF. The whole variable domain, remainder taken from reference TRBV19 and TRBJ1-4, is DGGITQSPKYLFRKEGQNVTLSCEQNLNHDAMYWYRQDPGQGLRLIYYSQIVNDFQKGDIAEGYSVSREKKESFPLTVTSAQKNPTAFYLCASSRGIATNEKLFFGSGTQLSVL.

The V and J genes are TRBV5-4 and TRBJ2-4; 7 positions agree with TRBD2. The CDR3 consists of 15 residues. The V gene's germline CDR1 is SGHNT and CDR2 YYREEE (reference sequence). Trimming took 4 bases from V and 2 from J; bases not matched to a gene: 6. The CDR3 DNA is TGTGCCAGCAGCGAGAAGCGGGGACCCAAAAACATTCAGTACTTC. It yields the protein CASSEKRGPKNIQYF.

The chain recombines TRBV5-1 with TRBJ2-1, with D uncertain. V lost 0 bases and J 5 bases, leaving 9 bases between the germline ends. The CDR3 is made up of 14 amino acids. Germline V gene lookup returns CDR1 SGHRS and CDR2 YFSETQ. CDR3 residues: CASSLVGRNNEQFF. The CDR3 nucleotides read TGCGCCAGCAGCTTGGTAGGCAGGAACAATGAGCAGTTCTTC. Using reference TRBV5-1 and TRBJ2-1 for the parts outside the CDR3, the full variable domain is KAGVTQTPRYLIKTRGQQVTLSCSPISGHRSVSWYQQTPGQGLQFLFEYFSETQRNKGNFPGRFSGRQFSNSRSEMNVSTLELGDSALYLCASSLVGRNNEQFFGPGTRLTVL.

The V and J genes are TRBV18 and TRBJ1-3, with D perhaps matching TRBD1 (5 bases). Between the trimmed V and J ends, which lost 6 bases and 2 bases, there was a span of 8 bases. CDR1 KGHSH and CDR2 LQKENI come from the germline V gene. The CDR3 runs 13 residues. The CDR3 nucleotides read TGTGCCAGCTCCGACAGTACTGGAAACACCATATATTTT. This encodes CASSDSTGNTIYF. Full variable domain (remainder filled in from reference TRBV18 and TRBJ1-3): NAGVMQNPRHLVRRRGQEARLRCSPMKGHSHVYWYRQLPEEGLKFMVYLQKENIIDESGMPKERFSAEFPKEGPSILRIQQVVRGDSAAYFCASSDSTGNTIYFGEGSWLTVV.

CDR3 sequence (DNA): TGTGCCAGTAGGATGACTTGGGGCGATACGCAGTATTTT. Protein: CASRMTWGDTQYF. J is TRBJ2-3 and V is TRBV19; a possible D gene is TRBD1 (5 bases). Germline CDR1 LNHDA, CDR2 SQIVND (reference sequence). The CDR3 runs 13 residues. The V and J ends lost 6 bases and 6 bases respectively, with 13 bases between them.